This T cell receptor (beta chain) was retrieved from a study of blood T cell repertoires in COVID-19. Whole-study context: Samples of COVID-19 (acute and convalescent) were obtained from the United States, Italy and Spain. Sources were T cells, B-cell-depleted T cells, or PBMCs; the material itself was cDNA or gDNA.

This CDR3 has 15 amino acids. J lost 0 bases, V lost 2 bases, and 3 bases had no gene match. From germline, CDR1 is KGHSH and CDR2 LQKENI. As originally analysed: Estimation of nucleated cell counts relied on the amplification of reference gene primers. The data were produced by immunoSEQ multiplex PCR, yet TCRdb's version contains in-frame clones alone and is incomplete. Clonal size and the V and J genes are those of that table, whereas D and trimming came from the DNA. The sample lists some 76,000 clones, approximately 78% occurring once. Sequencing was carried out using peripheral blood. The chain links TRBV18 to TRBJ1-1; 7 nucleotides line up with TRBD1. This receptor was obtained from an older woman with acute or convalescent COVID-19. The CDR3 nucleotides read TGTGCCAGCTCACCAGCCGGGACAGTGAACACTGAAGCTTTCTTT. Protein product: CASSPAGTVNTEAFF.